The 4 T cell receptor beta chains below all came from one sample that was sequenced in a study of shared clonotypes between healthy human individuals. Clones were read by immunoSEQ multiplex PCR, and TCRdb kept only the in-frame ones, dropping some. The sample lists about 1 million clones, approximately 76% occurring once. Material: memory CD4+ T cells sorted from blood. As for subset: CD45RA-negative fraction. These receptors all stem from a man aged 18 to 29 in good health.

The chain carries TRBV5-8 and TRBJ2-3, with D possibly TRBD1 on 6 matching bases. The CDR3 has 16 residues. Germline V gene lookup returns CDR1 SGHTS and CDR2 YDEGEE. Deletions cut 4 bases from V and 0 bases from J, with 15 bases between. Here the CDR3 reads CASSLTDRTSTDTQYF. In DNA form, the CDR3 reads TGTGCCAGCAGCCTCACAGACAGGACTAGCACAGATACGCAGTATTTT.

The chain links TRBV11-2 to TRBJ2-5; D not certain. Trimming cost V 5 bases and J 1 base, with 14 bases left between them. Germline V gene sequence: CDR1 SGHAT, CDR2 FQNNGV. CDR3 length equals 15 residues. Written as DNA, the CDR3 is TGTGCCAGCAGCATGTCACGGAAAACCCAAGAGACCCAGTACTTC. Translated: CASSMSRKTQETQYF.

The rearrangement joins TRBV19 to TRBJ2-1; 11 bases are shared with TRBD2. Trimming at V came to 4 bases and at J to 9 bases, leaving 5 bases not matched to a gene. Germline loops: CDR1 LNHDA, CDR2 SQIVND (reference sequence). This CDR3 contains 14 residues. The CDR3, as DNA: TGTGCCAGTAGTACCGGGACTAGCGGAGTTGAGCAGTTCTTC. This sequence encodes CASSTGTSGVEQFF. Full variable domain (rest looked up from reference TRBV19 and TRBJ2-1): DGGITQSPKYLFRKEGQNVTLSCEQNLNHDAMYWYRQDPGQGLRLIYYSQIVNDFQKGDIAEGYSVSREKKESFPLTVTSAQKNPTAFYLCASSTGTSGVEQFFGPGTRLTVL.

This sequence joins TRBV7-2 and TRBJ1-2; 7 nucleotides line up with TRBD1. Germline-derived CDR1 and CDR2 are SGHTA and FQGNSA. The CDR3 contains 14 residues. The ends lost 5 bases at V and 4 bases at J; junction bases unmatched: 7. CDR3 DNA sequence: TGTGCCAGCAGCCTCACAGGGGTACCCTATGGCTACACCTTC. It yields the protein CASSLTGVPYGYTF.